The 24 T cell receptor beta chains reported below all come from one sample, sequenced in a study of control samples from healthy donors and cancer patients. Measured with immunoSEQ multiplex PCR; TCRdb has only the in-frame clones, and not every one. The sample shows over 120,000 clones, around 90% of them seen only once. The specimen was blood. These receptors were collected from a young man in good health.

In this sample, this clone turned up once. The CDR3, as DNA: TGTGCCAGCAGTTTAGGGACGGCACCAGAAGCTTTCTTT. Translating it yields CASSLGTAPEAFF. The chain has TRBV12-3 or TRBV12-4 and TRBJ1-1; D ambiguous. The length of the CDR3 is 13 residues. The V gene lost 1 base and the J gene lost 8 bases, with 11 bases spanning the gap.

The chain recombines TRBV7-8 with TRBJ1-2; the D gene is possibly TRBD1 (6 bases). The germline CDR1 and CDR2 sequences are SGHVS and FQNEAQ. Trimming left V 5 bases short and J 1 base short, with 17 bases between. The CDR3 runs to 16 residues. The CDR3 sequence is CASSPIGQSLNYGYTF. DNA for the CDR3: TGTGCCAGCAGCCCTATCGGACAGTCTCTTAACTATGGCTACACCTTC. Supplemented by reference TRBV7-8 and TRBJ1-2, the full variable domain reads GAGVSQSPRYKVAKRGQDVALRCDPISGHVSLFWYQQALGQGPEFLTYFQNEAQLDKSGLPSDRFFAERPEGSVSTLKIQRTQQEDSAVYLCASSPIGQSLNYGYTFGSGTRLTVV.

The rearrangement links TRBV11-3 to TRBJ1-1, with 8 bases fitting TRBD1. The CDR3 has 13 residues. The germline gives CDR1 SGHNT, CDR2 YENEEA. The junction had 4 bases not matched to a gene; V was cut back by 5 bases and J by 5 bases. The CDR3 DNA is TGTGCCAGCAGCCCAGGGGGCGGGACTGAAGCTTTCTTT. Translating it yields CASSPGGGTEAFF.

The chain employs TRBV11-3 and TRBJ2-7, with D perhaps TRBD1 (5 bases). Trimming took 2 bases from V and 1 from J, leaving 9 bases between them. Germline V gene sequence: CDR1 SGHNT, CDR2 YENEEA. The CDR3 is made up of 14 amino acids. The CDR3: CASSLFPGSYEQYF. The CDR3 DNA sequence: TGTGCCAGCAGCTTATTTCCAGGGTCCTACGAGCAGTACTTC.

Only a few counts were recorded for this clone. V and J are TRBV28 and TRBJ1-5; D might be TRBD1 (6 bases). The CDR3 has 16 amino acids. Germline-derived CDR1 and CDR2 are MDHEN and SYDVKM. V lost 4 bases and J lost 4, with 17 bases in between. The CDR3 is CASSSTYRDFNQPQHF. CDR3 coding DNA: TGTGCCAGCAGTTCAACTTACAGGGACTTTAATCAGCCCCAGCATTTT.

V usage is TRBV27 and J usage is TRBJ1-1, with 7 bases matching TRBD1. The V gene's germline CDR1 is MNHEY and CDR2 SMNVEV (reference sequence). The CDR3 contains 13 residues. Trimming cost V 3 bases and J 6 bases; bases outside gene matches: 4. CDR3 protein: CASSFGTGAEAFF. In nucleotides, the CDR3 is TGTGCCAGCAGTTTCGGTACAGGGGCTGAAGCTTTCTTT.

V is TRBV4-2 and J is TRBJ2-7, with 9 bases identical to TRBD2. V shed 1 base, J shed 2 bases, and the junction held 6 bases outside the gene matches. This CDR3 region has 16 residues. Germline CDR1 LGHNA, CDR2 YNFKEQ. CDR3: CASSQVWASGAYEQYF. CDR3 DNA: TGTGCCAGCAGCCAAGTTTGGGCTAGCGGGGCCTACGAGCAGTACTTC.

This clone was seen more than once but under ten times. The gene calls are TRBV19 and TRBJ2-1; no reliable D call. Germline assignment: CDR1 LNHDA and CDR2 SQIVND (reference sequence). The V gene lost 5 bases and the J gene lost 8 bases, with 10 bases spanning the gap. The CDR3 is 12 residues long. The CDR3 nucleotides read TGTGCCAGTAGTCTCAATGAATATGAGCAGTTCTTC. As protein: CASSLNEYEQFF.

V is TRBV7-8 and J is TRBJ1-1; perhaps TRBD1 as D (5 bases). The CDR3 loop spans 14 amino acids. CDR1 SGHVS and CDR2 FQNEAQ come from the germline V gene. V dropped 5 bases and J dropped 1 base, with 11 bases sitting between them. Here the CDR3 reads CASSRAGGNTEAFF. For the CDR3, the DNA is TGTGCCAGCAGCCGGGCGGGGGGGAACACTGAAGCTTTCTTT.

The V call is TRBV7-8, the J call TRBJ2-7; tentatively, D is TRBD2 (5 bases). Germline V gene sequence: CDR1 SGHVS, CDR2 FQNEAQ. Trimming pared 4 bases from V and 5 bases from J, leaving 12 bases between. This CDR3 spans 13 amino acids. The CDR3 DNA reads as TGTGCCAGCAGCTGGTTCGGGGTAGACGAGCAGTACTTC. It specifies CASSWFGVDEQYF.

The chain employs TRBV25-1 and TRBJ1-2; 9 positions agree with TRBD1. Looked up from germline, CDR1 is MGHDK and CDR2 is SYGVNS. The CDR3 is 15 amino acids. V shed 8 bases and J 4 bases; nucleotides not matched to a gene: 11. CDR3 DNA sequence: TGTGCCAGCCGCCGGGACAGGGCTTCGTTCTATGGCTACACCTTC. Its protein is CASRRDRASFYGYTF.

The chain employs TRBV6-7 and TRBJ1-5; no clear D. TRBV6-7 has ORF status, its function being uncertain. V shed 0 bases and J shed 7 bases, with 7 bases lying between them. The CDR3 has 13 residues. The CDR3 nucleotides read TGTGCCAGCAGTTACTCGACACGGCAGCCCCAGCATTTT. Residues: CASSYSTRQPQHF.

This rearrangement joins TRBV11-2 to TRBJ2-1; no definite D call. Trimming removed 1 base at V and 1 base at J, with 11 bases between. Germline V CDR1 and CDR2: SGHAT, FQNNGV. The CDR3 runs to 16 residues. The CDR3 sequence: CASSLAVARSYNEQFF. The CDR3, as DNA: TGTGCCAGCAGCTTAGCGGTTGCTAGGTCCTACAATGAGCAGTTCTTC.

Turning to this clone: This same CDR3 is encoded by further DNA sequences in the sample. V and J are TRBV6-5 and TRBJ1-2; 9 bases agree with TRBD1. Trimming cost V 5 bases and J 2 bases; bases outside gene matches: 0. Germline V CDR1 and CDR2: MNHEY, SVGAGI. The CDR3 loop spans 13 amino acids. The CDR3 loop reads CASSTGGNYGYTF. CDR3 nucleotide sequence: TGTGCCAGCAGTACAGGGGGCAACTATGGCTACACCTTC.

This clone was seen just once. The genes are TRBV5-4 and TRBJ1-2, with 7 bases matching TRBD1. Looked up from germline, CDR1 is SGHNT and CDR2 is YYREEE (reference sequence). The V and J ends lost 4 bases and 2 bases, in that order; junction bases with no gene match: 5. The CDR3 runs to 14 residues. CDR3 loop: CASSPGQRNYGYTF. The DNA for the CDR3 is TGTGCCAGCAGCCCGGGACAGAGGAACTATGGCTACACCTTC.

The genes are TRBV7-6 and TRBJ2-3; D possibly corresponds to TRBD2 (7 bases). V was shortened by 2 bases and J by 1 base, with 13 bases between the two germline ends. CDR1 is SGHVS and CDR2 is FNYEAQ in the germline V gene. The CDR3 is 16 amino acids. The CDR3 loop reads CASSLLRGGGTDTQYF. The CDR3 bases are TGTGCCAGCAGCTTATTAAGGGGGGGAGGCACAGATACGCAGTATTTT.

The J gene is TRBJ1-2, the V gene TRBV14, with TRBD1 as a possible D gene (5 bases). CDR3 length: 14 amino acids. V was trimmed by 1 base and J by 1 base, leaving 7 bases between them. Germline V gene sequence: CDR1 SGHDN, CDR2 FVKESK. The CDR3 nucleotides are TGTGCCAGCAGCCAAGTGGGGGGTAACTATGGCTACACCTTC. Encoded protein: CASSQVGGNYGYTF.

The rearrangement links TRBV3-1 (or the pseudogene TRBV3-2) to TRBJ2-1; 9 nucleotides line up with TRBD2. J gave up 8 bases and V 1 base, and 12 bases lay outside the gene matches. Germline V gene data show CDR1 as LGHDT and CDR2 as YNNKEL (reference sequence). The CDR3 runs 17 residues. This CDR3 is CASSQAVLRGGFDEQFF. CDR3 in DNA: TGTGCCAGCAGCCAAGCGGTCCTGCGGGGGGGCTTTGATGAGCAGTTCTTC.

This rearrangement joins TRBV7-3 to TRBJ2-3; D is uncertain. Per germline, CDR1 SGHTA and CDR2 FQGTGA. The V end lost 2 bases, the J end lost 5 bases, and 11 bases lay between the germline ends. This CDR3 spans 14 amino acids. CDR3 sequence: CASSLAAGRDTQYF. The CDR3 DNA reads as TGTGCCAGCAGCTTAGCGGCCGGGCGAGATACGCAGTATTTT.

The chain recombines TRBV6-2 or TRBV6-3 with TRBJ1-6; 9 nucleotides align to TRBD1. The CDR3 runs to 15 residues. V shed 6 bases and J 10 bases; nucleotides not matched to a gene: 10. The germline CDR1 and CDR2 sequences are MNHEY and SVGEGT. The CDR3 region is CASSRRTGDGSPLHF. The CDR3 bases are TGTGCCAGCAGCCGACGGACAGGGGATGGGTCACCCCTCCACTTT.

CDR3 in amino acids: CASSKGVPFTEAFF. CDR3 coding DNA: TGTGCCAGTAGCAAAGGGGTCCCCTTCACTGAAGCTTTCTTT. The chain carries TRBV19 and TRBJ1-1, with TRBD1 as a possible D gene (5 bases). Germline V gene sequence: CDR1 LNHDA, CDR2 SQIVND (reference sequence). Trimming removed 6 bases from V and 4 bases from J, with 15 bases in between. CDR3 size: 14 residues.

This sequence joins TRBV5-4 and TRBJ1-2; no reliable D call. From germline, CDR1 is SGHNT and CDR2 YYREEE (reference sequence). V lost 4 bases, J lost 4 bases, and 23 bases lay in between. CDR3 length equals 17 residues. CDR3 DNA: TGTGCCAGCAGCCCTGAGCCAAGGACGCCGCTTATCTATGGCTACACCTTC. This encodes CASSPEPRTPLIYGYTF.

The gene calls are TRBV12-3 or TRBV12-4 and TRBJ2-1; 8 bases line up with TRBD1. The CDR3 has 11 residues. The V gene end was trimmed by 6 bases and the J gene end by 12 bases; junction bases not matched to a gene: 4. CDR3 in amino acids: CASSPDRGQFF. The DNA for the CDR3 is TGTGCCAGCAGCCCCGACAGGGGGCAGTTCTTC.

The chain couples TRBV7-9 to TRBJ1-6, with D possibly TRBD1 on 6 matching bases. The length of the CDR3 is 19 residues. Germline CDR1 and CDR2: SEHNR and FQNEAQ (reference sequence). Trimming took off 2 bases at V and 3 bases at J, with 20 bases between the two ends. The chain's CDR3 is CASSLSPGANVFYNSPLHF. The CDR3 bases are TGTGCCAGCAGCTTAAGTCCAGGGGCCAATGTCTTCTATAATTCACCCCTCCACTTT.